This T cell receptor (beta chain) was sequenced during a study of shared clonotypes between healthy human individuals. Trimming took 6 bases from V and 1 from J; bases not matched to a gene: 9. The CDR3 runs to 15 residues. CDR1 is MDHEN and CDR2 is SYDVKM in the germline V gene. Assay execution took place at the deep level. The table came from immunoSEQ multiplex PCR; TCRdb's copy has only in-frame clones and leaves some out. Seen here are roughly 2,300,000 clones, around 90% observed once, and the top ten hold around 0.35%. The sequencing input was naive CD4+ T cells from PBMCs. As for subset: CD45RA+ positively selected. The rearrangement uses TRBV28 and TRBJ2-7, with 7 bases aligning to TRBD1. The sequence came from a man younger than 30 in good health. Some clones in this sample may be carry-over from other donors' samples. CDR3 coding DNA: TGTGCCAGCAGGGAAATACAGGGGAATTCCTACGAGCAGTACTTC. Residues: CASREIQGNSYEQYF. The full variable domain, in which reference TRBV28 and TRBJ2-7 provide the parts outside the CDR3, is DVKVTQSSRYLVKRTGEKVFLECVQDMDHENMFWYRQDPGLGLRLIYFSYDVKMKEKGDIPEGYSVSREKKERFSLILESASTNQTSMYLCASREIQGNSYEQYFGPGTRLTVT.